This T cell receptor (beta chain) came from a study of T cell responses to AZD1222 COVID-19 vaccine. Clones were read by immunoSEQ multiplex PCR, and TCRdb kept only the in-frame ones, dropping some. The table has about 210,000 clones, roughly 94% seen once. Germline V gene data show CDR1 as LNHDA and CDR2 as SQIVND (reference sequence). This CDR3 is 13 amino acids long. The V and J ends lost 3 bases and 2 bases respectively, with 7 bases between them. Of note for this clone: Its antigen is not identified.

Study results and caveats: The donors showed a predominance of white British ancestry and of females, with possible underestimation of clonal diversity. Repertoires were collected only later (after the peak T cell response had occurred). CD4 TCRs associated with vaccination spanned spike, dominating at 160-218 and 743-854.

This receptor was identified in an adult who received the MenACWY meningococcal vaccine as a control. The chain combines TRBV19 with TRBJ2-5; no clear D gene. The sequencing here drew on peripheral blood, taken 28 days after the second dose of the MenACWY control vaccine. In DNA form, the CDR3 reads TGTGCCAGTAGTATCGTGGCTCAAGAGACCCAGTACTTC. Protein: CASSIVAQETQYF.